This TCR beta chain was profiled in a study of cytomegalovirus exposure and HLA in healthy donors. Study overall: Researchers previously reported finding 90 million to 130 million unique TCR beta sequences from about 200 million T cells.

Germline-derived CDR1 and CDR2 are LNHDA and SQIVND (reference sequence). V was pared by 10 bases and J by 3 bases, with 9 bases of the junction left unmatched. The CDR3 extends over 14 amino acids. The PCR had 60 Vbeta and 13 Jbeta primers. Sequencing was performed with immunoSEQ multiplex PCR; in TCRdb, only in-frame clones are kept and a portion is missing. The sample comprises approximately 160,000 clones, over 60% of which are singletons, and 2.5% to 3.5% rests with the top ten. Those who donated were healthy bone marrow donors. This clone was seen more than once but under ten times. The sequenced sample consisted of PBMCs. This receptor was taken from a woman aged 25-40 years in good health and CMV-seropositive. V is TRBV19 and J is TRBJ1-1; 9 bases match TRBD1. CDR3 residues: CATDETGGDTEAFF. The DNA of the CDR3 is TGTGCCACCGACGAGACAGGGGGAGACACTGAAGCTTTCTTT.